The next 14 T cell receptor beta chains were all read from a single sample in a study of regulatory T cells in long-lasting Graves disease. As for time point: persistent/refractory GD, antithyroid drugs over 5 years with positive TRAb. PBMC-derived RNA was used for the TCR library. Assembly of TCR beta libraries relied on iRepertoire HTBI primers together with Arm-PCR of CDR3 regions. In TCRdb, the multiplex PCR reads were re-called with MiXCR into one record per CDR3 protein. The profile shows 600,000 to 850,000 distinct CDR3 sequences, about 32% of them singletons. Sample: peripheral blood mononuclear cells (PBMCs), taken when the disease was refractory, from a patient treated with antithyroid drugs. The source is a female donor with Graves disease.

The chain is built from TRBV29-1 and TRBJ1-1, with D perhaps matching TRBD1 (5 bases). This CDR3 spans 12 amino acids. Trimming removed 4 bases at V and 4 bases at J, with 10 bases between. Germline loops: CDR1 SQVTM, CDR2 ANQGSEA. The DNA for the CDR3 is TGCAGCGTTGTCTCAGGGAGCACTGAAGCTTTCTTT. Protein product: CSVVSGSTEAFF.

V and J are TRBV12-5 and TRBJ2-2; 8 nucleotides line up with TRBD2. The V and J ends lost 2 bases and 0 bases, in that order; junction bases with no gene match: 8. The CDR3 consists of 18 residues. Germline assignment: CDR1 LGHNT and CDR2 FRNRAP. CDR3 loop: CASGLRAGSGTNTGELFF. DNA of the CDR3: TGTGCTAGTGGTTTGAGGGCGGGTAGCGGGACGAACACCGGGGAGCTGTTTTTT.

This clonotype was found many times. The V call is TRBV20-1, the J call TRBJ1-2; D unresolved. From germline, CDR1 is DFQATT and CDR2 SNEGSKA (reference sequence). The CDR3 is made up of 14 amino acids. Between the trimmed V and J ends, which lost 0 bases and 2 bases, there was a span of 10 bases. The CDR3 nucleotides are TGCAGTGCTAGAGATTCATTCGGAAACTATGGCTACACCTTC. This sequence encodes CSARDSFGNYGYTF.

The chain is built from TRBV7-3 and TRBJ1-5; 8 positions agree with TRBD1. There are 16 residues in the CDR3. V lost 2 bases, J lost 6 bases, and 9 bases stayed unmatched. Germline V lookup: CDR1 SGHTA, CDR2 FQGTGA. DNA for the CDR3: TGTGCCAGCAGCTTAGCGGGCAGGGGGCAAAGTCAGCCCCAGCATTTT. This encodes CASSLAGRGQSQPQHF.

In its sample, this clonotype was seen many times. Written as DNA, the CDR3 is TGTGCCAGCAGTACCGTAGGATCTAACTATGGCTACACCTTC. Amino acid sequence: CASSTVGSNYGYTF. This chain connects TRBV12-3 or TRBV12-4 to TRBJ1-2; D is undetermined. The CDR3 contains 14 residues. The V end lost 5 bases, the J end lost 0 bases, and 10 bases lay between the germline ends.

V usage is TRBV20-1 and J usage is TRBJ1-2, with unresolved D. The CDR3 loop spans 10 amino acids. Germline V gene lookup returns CDR1 DFQATT and CDR2 SNEGSKA (reference sequence). Trimming pared 1 base from V and 8 bases from J, leaving 5 bases between. This chain's CDR3 is CSARARGYTF. Written as DNA, the CDR3 is TGCAGTGCTAGAGCCCGGGGCTACACCTTC.

A note on this clonotype: A read error may be the cause here, since a much bigger clone is one base away. V is TRBV2 and J is TRBJ1-5; tentatively, D is TRBD1 (5 bases). The CDR3 extends over 15 amino acids. Germline CDR1 and CDR2: SNHLY and FYNNEI. Trimming pared 7 bases from V and 1 base from J, leaving 14 bases between. The CDR3 DNA reads as TGTGCCAGCAATGATTGGCGGGGCAGCAATCAGCCCCAGCATTTT. This gives the protein CASNDWRGSNQPQHF.

The rearrangement uses TRBV28 and TRBJ2-5, with 8 bases aligning to TRBD2. V lost 5 bases to trimming and J lost 3 bases; unmatched junction nucleotides: 8. The V gene's germline CDR1 is MDHEN and CDR2 SYDVKM. CDR3 length equals 15 residues. The CDR3 loop reads CASSAIGTREETQYF. CDR3 nucleotides: TGTGCCAGCAGTGCTATCGGGACTAGGGAAGAGACCCAGTACTTC.

This clonotype was counted at least ten times. The chain uses TRBV20-1 and TRBJ1-1; the match to TRBD1 covers 7 bases. The CDR3 is 15 residues long. Germline V gives CDR1 DFQATT, CDR2 SNEGSKA (reference sequence). Trimming at V came to 5 bases and at J to 1 base, leaving 10 bases not matched to a gene. The CDR3 DNA is TGCAGTGCTCTCGAAGGGGGCAGGGCGAACACTGAAGCTTTCTTT. Its translation is CSALEGGRANTEAFF.

The gene calls are TRBV6-2 or TRBV6-3 and TRBJ1-2, with D possibly TRBD1 on 6 matching bases. The length of the CDR3 is 10 residues. The germline V gene has CDR1 MNHEY and CDR2 SVGEGT. V was clipped by 8 bases and J by 7 bases, with 8 bases between them. CDR3 protein: CASQGSGYTF. CDR3 bases: TGTGCCAGCCAGGGGTCTGGCTACACCTTC.

The rearrangement uses TRBV30 and TRBJ1-2; D is ambiguous. CDR1 and CDR2 (germline): GTSNPN, SVGIG (reference sequence). V was pared by 2 bases and J by 4 bases, with 17 bases between. The CDR3 is 15 amino acids. CDR3 bases: TGTGCCTGGAGTACCCGACAAGACGTACTCTATGGCTACACCTTC. Translating gives CAWSTRQDVLYGYTF.

This sequence joins TRBV6-2 or TRBV6-3 and TRBJ2-7; D is perhaps TRBD2 (5 bases). Germline values: CDR1 MNHEY, CDR2 SVGEGT. With 2 bases removed from V and 2 bases from J, the gap between germline ends came to 10 bases. The CDR3 is 14 residues long. The chain's CDR3 is CASSYLSVPYEQYF. CDR3 bases: TGTGCCAGCAGTTACCTTAGCGTACCCTACGAGCAGTACTTC.

The chain recombines TRBV7-2 with TRBJ2-5; D gene uncertain. V gave up 1 base and J gave up 5 bases, with 11 bases separating them. The CDR3 loop spans 14 amino acids. The germline V gene encodes CDR1 SGHTA and CDR2 FQGNSA. The chain's CDR3 is CASSLGVVPETQYF. The CDR3 DNA is TGTGCCAGCAGCTTAGGAGTAGTTCCCGAGACCCAGTACTTC.

The chain employs TRBV5-1 and TRBJ1-2; 7 positions match TRBD1. V lost 0 bases and J lost 1; bases outside the gene matches: 9. The CDR3 consists of 17 residues. Germline values: CDR1 SGHRS, CDR2 YFSETQ. CDR3 residues: CASSLGFRTGINYGYTF. The CDR3 nucleotides are TGCGCCAGCAGCTTGGGATTCCGGACAGGAATTAACTATGGCTACACCTTC.